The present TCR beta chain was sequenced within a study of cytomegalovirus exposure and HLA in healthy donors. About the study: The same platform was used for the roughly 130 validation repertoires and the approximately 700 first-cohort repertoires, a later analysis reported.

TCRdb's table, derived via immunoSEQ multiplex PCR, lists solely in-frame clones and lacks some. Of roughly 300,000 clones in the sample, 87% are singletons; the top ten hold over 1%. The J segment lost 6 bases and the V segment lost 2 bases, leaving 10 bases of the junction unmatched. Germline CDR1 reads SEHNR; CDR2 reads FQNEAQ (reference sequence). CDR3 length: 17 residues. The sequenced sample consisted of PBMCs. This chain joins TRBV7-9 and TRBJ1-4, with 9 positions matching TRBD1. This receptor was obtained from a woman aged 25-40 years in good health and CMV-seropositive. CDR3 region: CASSLTTGGGGHEKLFF. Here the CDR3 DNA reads TGTGCCAGCAGCTTAACAACAGGGGGCGGAGGGCATGAAAAACTGTTTTTT.